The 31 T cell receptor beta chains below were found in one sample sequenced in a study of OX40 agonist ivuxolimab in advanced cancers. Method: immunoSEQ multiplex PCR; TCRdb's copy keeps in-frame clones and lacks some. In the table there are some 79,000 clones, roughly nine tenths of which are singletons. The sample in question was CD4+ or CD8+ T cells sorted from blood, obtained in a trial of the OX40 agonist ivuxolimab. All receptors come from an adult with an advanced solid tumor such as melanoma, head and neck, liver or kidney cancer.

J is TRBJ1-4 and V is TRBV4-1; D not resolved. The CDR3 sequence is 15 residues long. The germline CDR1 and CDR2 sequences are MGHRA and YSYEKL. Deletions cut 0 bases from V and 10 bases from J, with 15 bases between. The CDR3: CASSQDFEGMRKLFF. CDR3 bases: TGCGCCAGCAGCCAAGATTTTGAGGGAATGCGAAAACTGTTTTTT.

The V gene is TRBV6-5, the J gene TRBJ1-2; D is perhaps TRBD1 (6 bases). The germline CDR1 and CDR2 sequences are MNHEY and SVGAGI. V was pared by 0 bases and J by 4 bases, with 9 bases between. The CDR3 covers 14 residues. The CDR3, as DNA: TGTGCCAGCAGTTACTCAAGGGGGGGCTATGGCTACACCTTC. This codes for CASSYSRGGYGYTF.

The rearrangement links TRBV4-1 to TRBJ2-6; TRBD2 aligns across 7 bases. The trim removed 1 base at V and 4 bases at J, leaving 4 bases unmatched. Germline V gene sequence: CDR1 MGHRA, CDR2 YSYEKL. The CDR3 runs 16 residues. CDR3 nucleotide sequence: TGCGCCAGCAGCCAAGTACTAGCGCTCGGGGCCAACGTCCTGACTTTC. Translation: CASSQVLALGANVLTF.

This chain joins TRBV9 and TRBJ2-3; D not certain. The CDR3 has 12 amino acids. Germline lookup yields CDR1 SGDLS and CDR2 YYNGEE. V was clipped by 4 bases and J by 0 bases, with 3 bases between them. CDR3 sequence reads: CASSSSTDTQYF. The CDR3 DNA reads TGTGCCAGCAGCTCCAGCACAGATACGCAGTATTTT.

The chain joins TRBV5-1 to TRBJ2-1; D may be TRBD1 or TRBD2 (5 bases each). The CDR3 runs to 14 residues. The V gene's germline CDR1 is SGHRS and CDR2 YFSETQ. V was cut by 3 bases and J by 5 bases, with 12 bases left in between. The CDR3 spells CASSSEGFNNEQFF. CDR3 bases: TGCGCCAGCAGCTCCGAGGGGTTCAACAATGAGCAGTTCTTC.

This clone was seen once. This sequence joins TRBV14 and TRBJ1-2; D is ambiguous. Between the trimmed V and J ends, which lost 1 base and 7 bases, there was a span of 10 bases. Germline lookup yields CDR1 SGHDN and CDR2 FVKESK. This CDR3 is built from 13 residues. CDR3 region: CASSQGAGRGYTF. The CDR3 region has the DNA TGTGCCAGCAGCCAAGGGGCAGGACGTGGCTACACCTTC.

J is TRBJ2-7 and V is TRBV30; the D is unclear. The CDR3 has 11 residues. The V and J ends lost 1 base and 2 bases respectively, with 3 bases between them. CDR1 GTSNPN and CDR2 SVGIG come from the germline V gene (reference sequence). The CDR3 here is CAWSGAYEQYF. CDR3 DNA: TGTGCCTGGAGTGGAGCCTACGAGCAGTACTTC.

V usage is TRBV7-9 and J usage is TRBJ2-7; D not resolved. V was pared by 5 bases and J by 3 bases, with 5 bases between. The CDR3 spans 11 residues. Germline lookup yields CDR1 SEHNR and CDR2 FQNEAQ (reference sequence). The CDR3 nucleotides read TGTGCCAGCAGCCCTAGCTACGAGCAGTACTTC. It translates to CASSPSYEQYF. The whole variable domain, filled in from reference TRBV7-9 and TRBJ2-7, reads DTGVSQNPRHKITKRGQNVTFRCDPISEHNRLYWYRQTLGQGPEFLTYFQNEAQLEKSRLLSDRFSAERPKGSFSTLEIQRTEQGDSAMYLCASSPSYEQYFGPGTRLTVT.

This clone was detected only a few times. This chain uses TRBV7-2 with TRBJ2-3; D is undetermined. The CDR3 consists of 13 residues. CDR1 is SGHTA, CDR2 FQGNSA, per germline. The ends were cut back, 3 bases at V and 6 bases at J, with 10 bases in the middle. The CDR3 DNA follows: TGTGCCAGCAGCTTTAGTCCAATTGATACGCAGTATTTT. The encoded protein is CASSFSPIDTQYF.

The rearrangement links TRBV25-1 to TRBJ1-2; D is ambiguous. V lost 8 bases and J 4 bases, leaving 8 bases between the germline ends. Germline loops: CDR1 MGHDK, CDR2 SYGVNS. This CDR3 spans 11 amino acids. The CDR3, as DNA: TGTGCCAGCGGCGGCGGCTATGGCTACACCTTC. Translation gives CASGGGYGYTF.

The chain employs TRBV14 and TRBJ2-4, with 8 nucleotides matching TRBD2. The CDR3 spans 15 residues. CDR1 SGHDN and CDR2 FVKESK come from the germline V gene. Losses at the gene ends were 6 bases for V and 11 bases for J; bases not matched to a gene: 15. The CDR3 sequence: CASSSAGSGSLFQYF. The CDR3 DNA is TGTGCCAGCAGTTCGGCGGGGAGCGGGAGTCTGTTTCAGTACTTC.

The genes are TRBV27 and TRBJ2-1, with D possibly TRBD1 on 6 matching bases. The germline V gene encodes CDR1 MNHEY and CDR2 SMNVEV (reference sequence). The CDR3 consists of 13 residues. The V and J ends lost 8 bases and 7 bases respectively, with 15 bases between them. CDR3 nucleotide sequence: TGTGCCAGCTATCTAGGCCAGGGGAATGAGCAGTTCTTC. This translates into CASYLGQGNEQFF.

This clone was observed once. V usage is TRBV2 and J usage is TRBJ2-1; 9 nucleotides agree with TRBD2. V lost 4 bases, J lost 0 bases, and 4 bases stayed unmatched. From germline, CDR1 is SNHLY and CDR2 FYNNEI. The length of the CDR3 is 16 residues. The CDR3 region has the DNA TGTGCCAGCAGTGCTCTAGCGGGGAGCTCCTACAATGAGCAGTTCTTC. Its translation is CASSALAGSSYNEQFF.

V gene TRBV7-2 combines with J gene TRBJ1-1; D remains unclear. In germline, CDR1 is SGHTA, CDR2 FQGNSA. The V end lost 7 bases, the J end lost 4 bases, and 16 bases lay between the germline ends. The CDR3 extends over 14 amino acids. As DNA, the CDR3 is TGTGCCAGCACCCGTAGGGAGATTGGCACTGAAGCTTTCTTT. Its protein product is CASTRREIGTEAFF.

CDR3: CASSFSPFNTGELFF. The CDR3 nucleotides read TGTGCCAGCAGCTTCTCACCCTTTAACACCGGGGAGCTGTTTTTT. The gene calls are TRBV7-9 and TRBJ2-2; D gene uncertain. The germline V gene encodes CDR1 SEHNR and CDR2 FQNEAQ (reference sequence). The CDR3 is made up of 15 amino acids. V gave up 3 bases and J gave up 2 bases, with 10 bases separating them.

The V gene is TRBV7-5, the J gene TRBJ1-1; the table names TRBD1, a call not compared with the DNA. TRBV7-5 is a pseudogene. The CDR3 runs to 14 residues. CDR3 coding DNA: TGTGTCAGAAGCAAAGGGGCAGAGGAGACTGAAGCTTTCTTT. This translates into CVRSKGAEETEAFF.

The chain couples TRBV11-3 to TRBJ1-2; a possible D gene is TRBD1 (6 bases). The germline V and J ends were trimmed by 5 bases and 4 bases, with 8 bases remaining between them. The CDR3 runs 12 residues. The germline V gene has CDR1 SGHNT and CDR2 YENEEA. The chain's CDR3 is CASSQDSYGYTF. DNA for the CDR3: TGTGCCAGCAGCCAGGACAGCTATGGCTACACCTTC.

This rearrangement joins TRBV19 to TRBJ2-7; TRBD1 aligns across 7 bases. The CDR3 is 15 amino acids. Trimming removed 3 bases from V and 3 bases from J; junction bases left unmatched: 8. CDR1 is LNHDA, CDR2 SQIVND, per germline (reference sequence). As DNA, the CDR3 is TGTGCCAGTAGTATGTCGTACAGGGGCTTCTACGAGCAGTACTTC. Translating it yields CASSMSYRGFYEQYF.

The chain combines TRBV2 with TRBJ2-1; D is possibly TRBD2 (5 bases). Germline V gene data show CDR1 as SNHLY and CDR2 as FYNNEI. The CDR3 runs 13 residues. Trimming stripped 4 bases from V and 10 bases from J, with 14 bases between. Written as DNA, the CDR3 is TGTGCCAGCAGTGCATTAGCGACAACGGAGCAGTTCTTC. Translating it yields CASSALATTEQFF.

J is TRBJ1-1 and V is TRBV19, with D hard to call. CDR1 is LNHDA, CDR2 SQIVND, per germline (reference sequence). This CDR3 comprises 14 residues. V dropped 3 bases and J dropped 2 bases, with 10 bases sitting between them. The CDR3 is CASSISGRNTEAFF. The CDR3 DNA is TGTGCCAGTAGTATTTCGGGGAGAAACACTGAAGCTTTCTTT.

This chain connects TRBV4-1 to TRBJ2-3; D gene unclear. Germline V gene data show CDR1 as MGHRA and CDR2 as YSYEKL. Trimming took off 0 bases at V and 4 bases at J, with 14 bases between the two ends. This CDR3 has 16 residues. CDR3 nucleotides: TGCGCCAGCAGCCAAGATTTGGCTAGTTTGTCAGATACGCAGTATTTT. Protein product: CASSQDLASLSDTQYF.

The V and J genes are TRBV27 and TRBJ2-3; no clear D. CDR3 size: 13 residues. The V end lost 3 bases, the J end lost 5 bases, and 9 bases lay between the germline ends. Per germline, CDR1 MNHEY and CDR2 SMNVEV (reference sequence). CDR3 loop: CASSFKVGDTQYF. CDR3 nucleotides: TGTGCCAGCAGTTTTAAGGTGGGAGATACGCAGTATTTT.

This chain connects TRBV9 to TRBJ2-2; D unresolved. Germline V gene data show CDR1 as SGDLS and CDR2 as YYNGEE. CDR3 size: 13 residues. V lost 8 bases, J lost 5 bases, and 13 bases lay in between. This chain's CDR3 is CASSRPPTGELFF. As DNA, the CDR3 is TGTGCCAGTTCCAGACCACCAACCGGGGAGCTGTTTTTT.

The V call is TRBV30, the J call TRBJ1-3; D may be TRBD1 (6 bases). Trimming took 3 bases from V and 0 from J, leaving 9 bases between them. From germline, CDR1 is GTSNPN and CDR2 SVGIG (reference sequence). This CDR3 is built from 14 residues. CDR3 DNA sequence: TGTGCCTGGAGGACAGGAATCTCTGGAAACACCATATATTTT. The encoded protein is CAWRTGISGNTIYF.

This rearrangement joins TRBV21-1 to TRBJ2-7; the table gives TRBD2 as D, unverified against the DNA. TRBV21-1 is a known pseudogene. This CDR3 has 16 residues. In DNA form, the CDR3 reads TGTGCCAGCAGCAAAGTGACTAGCGGGCCTTCTTACGAGCAGTACTTC. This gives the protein CASSKVTSGPSYEQYF.

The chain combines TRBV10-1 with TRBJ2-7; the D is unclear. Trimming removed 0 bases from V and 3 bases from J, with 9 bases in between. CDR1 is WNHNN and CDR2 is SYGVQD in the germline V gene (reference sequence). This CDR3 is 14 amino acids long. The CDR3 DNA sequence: TGCGCCAGCAGTGAGTCGGGAACAGTCTACGAGCAGTACTTC. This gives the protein CASSESGTVYEQYF.

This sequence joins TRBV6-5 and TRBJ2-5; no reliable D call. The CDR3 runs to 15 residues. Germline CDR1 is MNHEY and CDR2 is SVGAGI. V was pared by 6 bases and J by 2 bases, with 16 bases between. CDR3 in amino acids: CASSLSWAAQETQYF. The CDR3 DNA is TGTGCCAGCAGCCTCTCTTGGGCGGCACAAGAGACCCAGTACTTC.

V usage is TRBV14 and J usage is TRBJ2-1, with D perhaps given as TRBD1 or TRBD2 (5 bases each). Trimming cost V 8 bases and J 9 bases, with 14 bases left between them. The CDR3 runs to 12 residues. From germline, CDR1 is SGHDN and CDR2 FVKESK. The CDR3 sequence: CASGPLGTEQFF. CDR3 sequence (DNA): TGTGCCAGCGGACCACTAGGGACTGAGCAGTTCTTC.

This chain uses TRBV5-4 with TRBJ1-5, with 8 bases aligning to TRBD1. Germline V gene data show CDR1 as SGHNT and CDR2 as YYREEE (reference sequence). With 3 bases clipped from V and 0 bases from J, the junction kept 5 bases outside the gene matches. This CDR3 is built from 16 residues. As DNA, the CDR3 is TGTGCCAGCAGCTATGGGGACAGGAATAGCAATCAGCCCCAGCATTTT. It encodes CASSYGDRNSNQPQHF.

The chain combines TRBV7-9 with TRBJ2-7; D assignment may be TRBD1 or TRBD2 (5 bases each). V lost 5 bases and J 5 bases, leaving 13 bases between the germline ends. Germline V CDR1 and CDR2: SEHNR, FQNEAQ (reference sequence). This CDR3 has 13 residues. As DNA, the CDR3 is TGTGCCAGCAGCCGGGACCTCCGGGACGAGCAGTACTTC. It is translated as CASSRDLRDEQYF.

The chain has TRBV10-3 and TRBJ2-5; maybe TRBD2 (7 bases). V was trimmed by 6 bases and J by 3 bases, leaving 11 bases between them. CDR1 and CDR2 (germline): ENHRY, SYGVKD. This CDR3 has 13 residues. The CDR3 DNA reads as TGTGCCATCAGAGGGGGGGCCGAAGAGACCCAGTACTTC. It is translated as CAIRGGAEETQYF.